Presented here are 2 T cell receptor beta chains from one specimen sequenced in a study of blood T cell repertoires in COVID-19. Clones were sequenced by immunoSEQ multiplex PCR, and TCRdb holds only the in-frame ones, with some missing. This table holds about 110,000 clones, 90% to 95% found once. Material: peripheral blood. The receptors derive from a woman in her 30s with acute or convalescent COVID-19.

V gene TRBV2 combines with J gene TRBJ1-6; D uncertain. The CDR3 extends over 12 amino acids. Germline CDR1 and CDR2: SNHLY and FYNNEI. V was trimmed by 2 bases and J by 12 bases, leaving 8 bases between them. The CDR3 loop reads CASSESSRPLHF. The DNA for the CDR3 is TGTGCCAGCAGTGAATCGAGTAGACCCCTCCACTTT.

The chain is built from TRBV7-7 and TRBJ2-1; 12 bases match TRBD2. The CDR3 is 17 amino acids. Unmatched junction bases numbered 13, after V lost 5 bases and J lost 8 bases. Germline CDR1 and CDR2: SSHAT and FNYEAQ (reference sequence). As DNA, the CDR3 is TGTGCCAGCAGCCCCAGCGGGCTAGCGGGGGGGTTCCATGAGCAGTTCTTC. As protein: CASSPSGLAGGFHEQFF.